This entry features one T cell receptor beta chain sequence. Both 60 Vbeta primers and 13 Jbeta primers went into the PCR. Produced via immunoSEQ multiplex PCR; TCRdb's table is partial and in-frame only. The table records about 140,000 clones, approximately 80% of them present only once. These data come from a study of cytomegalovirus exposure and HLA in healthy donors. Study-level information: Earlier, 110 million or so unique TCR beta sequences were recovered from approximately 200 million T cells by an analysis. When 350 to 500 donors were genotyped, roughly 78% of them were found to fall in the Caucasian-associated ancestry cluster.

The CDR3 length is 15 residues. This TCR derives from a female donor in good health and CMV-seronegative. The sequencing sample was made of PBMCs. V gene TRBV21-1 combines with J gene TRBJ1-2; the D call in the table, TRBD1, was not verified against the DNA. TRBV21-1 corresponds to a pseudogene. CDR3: CASSKRGTGVYGYTF. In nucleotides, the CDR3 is TGTGCCAGCAGCAAAAGGGGAACAGGGGTATATGGCTACACCTTC.